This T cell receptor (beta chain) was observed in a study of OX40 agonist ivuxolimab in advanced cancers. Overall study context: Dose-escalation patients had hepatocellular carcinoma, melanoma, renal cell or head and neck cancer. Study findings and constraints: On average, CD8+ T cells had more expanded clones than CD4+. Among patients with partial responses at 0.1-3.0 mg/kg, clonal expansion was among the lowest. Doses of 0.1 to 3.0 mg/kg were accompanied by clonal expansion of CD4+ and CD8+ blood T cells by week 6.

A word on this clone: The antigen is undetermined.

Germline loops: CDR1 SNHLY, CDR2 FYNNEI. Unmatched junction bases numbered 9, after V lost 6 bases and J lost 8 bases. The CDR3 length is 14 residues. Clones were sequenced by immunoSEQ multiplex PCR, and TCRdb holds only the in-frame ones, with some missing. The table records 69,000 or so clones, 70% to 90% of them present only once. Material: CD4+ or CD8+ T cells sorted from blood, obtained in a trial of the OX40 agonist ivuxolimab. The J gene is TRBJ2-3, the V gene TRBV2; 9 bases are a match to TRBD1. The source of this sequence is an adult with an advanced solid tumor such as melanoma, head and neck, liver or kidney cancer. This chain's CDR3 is CASRQTGGATTQYF. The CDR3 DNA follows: TGTGCCAGCAGGCAGACAGGGGGTGCGACTACGCAGTATTTT.